The 14 T cell receptor beta chains below were found in one sample sequenced in a study of blood T cells in healthy people across ages. Primed by a sample-barcoded 5' primer and a J-beta primer mix, a second PCR proceeded for roughly 6 to 12 cycles. Each CDR3 protein gets one entry after TCRdb re-called the 5' RACE reads with MiXCR. The data contain fewer than 700,000 distinct CDR3 sequences, 40% to 50% of them seen just once; the ten biggest clones take up roughly 30%. The sequenced sample consisted of blood. The origin of the receptors is an elderly man in good health.

Concerning this clonotype itself: At one end the junction does not follow the germline gene, possibly because of a read error. The chain couples TRBV12-3 or TRBV12-4 to TRBJ2-1, with D possibly called TRBD1 or TRBD2 (6 bases each). This CDR3 region has 14 residues. The DNA of the CDR3 is TGTGCCAGAAGTTTTTTGGGGGGCCTCAATGAGCAGTTCTTC. This codes for CARSFLGGLNEQFF.

This clonotype was detected a few times. The CDR3 DNA reads as TGTGCCAGCAGTTTAGGGGAGGGGGTGAAGAACACTGAAGCTTTCTTT. This gives the protein CASSLGEGVKNTEAFF. The V gene is TRBV28, the J gene TRBJ1-1, with D possibly matching TRBD1 (6 bases). Germline CDR1 is MDHEN and CDR2 is SYDVKM. This CDR3 has 16 residues. V lost 2 bases, J lost 1 base, and 14 bases lay in between.

The table lists this clonotype with a few counts. The V gene is TRBV15, the J gene TRBJ2-7; D gene unclear. V lost 3 bases to trimming and J lost 5 bases, with 8 bases between them. The CDR3 length is 12 residues. From germline, CDR1 is LNHNV and CDR2 YYDKDF (reference sequence). The CDR3 spells CATSSRYNEQYF. The CDR3 coding sequence is TGTGCCACCAGCAGCCGTTATAACGAGCAGTACTTC.

CDR3 coding DNA: TGTGCCAGCAGTCCCAGTGGTAGGGGAGAGCAGCCCCAGCATTTT. This translates into CASSPSGRGEQPQHF. This chain uses TRBV12-3 or TRBV12-4 with TRBJ1-5; D possibly corresponds to TRBD1 (5 bases). V lost 5 bases and J 7 bases, leaving 18 bases between the germline ends. The CDR3 spans 15 residues.

Comment on this clonotype: A much bigger clone sits one base away, suggesting this may be a read error. In DNA, the CDR3 is TGTGCCAGCAGGCCGGACAGGATCCATGAGCAGTACTTC. Translated, it gives CASRPDRIHEQYF. This sequence joins TRBV6-5 and TRBJ2-5; 7 bases line up with TRBD1. Germline CDR1 is MNHEY and CDR2 is SVGAGI. The CDR3 is 13 amino acids. The V segment lost 6 bases and the J segment 11 bases; nucleotides outside the gene matches: 12.

V gene TRBV20-1 combines with J gene TRBJ1-5; TRBD1 might be the D (5 bases). The CDR3 has 13 amino acids. CDR1 DFQATT and CDR2 SNEGSKA come from the germline V gene (reference sequence). Trimming stripped 1 base from V and 3 bases from J, with 7 bases between. The CDR3 DNA sequence: TGCAGTGCTAGAGGGGGCATCAATCAGCCCCAGCATTTT. This translates into CSARGGINQPQHF.

V is TRBV15 and J is TRBJ1-1, with TRBD1 as a possible D gene (6 bases). The V end was cut by 0 bases, the J end by 2 bases, with 13 bases between. Germline lookup yields CDR1 LNHNV and CDR2 YYDKDF (reference sequence). The CDR3 runs to 16 residues. CDR3 DNA: TGTGCCACCAGCAGAGATACAGGGTTGAGCAACACTGAAGCTTTCTTT. Encoded protein: CATSRDTGLSNTEAFF. Combining the CDR3 with reference TRBV15 and TRBJ1-1 gives the whole variable domain DAMVIQNPRYQVTQFGKPVTLSCSQTLNHNVMYWYQQKSSQAPKLLFHYYDKDFNNEADTPDNFQSRRPNTSFCFLDIRSPGLGDTAMYLCATSRDTGLSNTEAFFGQGTRLTVV.

The V gene is TRBV7-8, the J gene TRBJ2-1, with TRBD2 identical over 12 bases. CDR3 length: 18 amino acids. CDR1 and CDR2 (germline): SGHVS, FQNEAQ. J was trimmed by 5 bases and V by 5 bases; bases with no gene match: 13. The DNA for the CDR3 is TGTGCCAGCAGCCCGAGGGGGCTAGCGGGGGGGCGGAACAATGAGCAGTTCTTC. Amino acid sequence: CASSPRGLAGGRNNEQFF.

This clonotype appeared once. V and J are TRBV5-1 and TRBJ1-2, with TRBD1 matching 9 bases. V lost 5 bases and J lost 3; bases outside the gene matches: 8. The CDR3 loop spans 15 amino acids. Germline CDR1 is SGHRS and CDR2 is YFSETQ. In DNA, the CDR3 is TGCGCCAGCAGACACGGGACAGGGAAAGACTATGGCTACACCTTC. Translated: CASRHGTGKDYGYTF.

A word on this clonotype: The germline gene is not matched at one end of the junction; a read error may be the cause. The chain links TRBV7-2 to TRBJ2-7; TRBD2 aligns across 8 bases. CDR1 and CDR2 from the germline V gene are SGHTA and FQGNSA. The CDR3 has 14 amino acids. CDR3 sequence: CAGSLTGGPYEQYF. Here the CDR3 DNA reads TGTGCCGGCAGTTTAACGGGAGGGCCGTACGAGCAGTACTTC. Combining the CDR3 with reference TRBV7-2 and TRBJ2-7 gives the whole variable domain GAGVSQSPSNKVTEKGKDVELRCDPISGHTALYWYRQSLGQGLEFLIYFQGNSAPDKSGLPSDRFSAERTGGSVSTLTIQRTQQEDSAVYLCAGSLTGGPYEQYFGPGTRLTVT.

The J gene is TRBJ2-5, the V gene TRBV5-1; D unclear. Trimming pared 6 bases from V and 4 bases from J, leaving 10 bases between. Germline CDR1 and CDR2: SGHRS and YFSETQ. This CDR3 is 12 amino acids long. CDR3 in DNA: TGCGCCAGCAAGGCGGAGTCAGAGACCCAGTACTTC. As protein: CASKAESETQYF. The entire variable domain, with the rest obtained from reference TRBV5-1 and TRBJ2-5, is as follows: KAGVTQTPRYLIKTRGQQVTLSCSPISGHRSVSWYQQTPGQGLQFLFEYFSETQRNKGNFPGRFSGRQFSNSRSEMNVSTLELGDSALYLCASKAESETQYFGPGTRLLVL.

The rearrangement joins TRBV10-3 to TRBJ1-2; no clear D. CDR3 length: 14 residues. Germline V gene data show CDR1 as ENHRY and CDR2 as SYGVKD. V shed 11 bases and J shed 3 bases, with 19 bases lying between them. The CDR3 reads CAPRWVGSYYGYTF. The CDR3 coding sequence is TGTGCCCCCCGGTGGGTGGGCAGCTACTATGGCTACACCTTC.

The CDR3 here is CASSLVRRSGEQFF. In DNA form, the CDR3 reads TGTGCCAGCAGCTTAGTGCGAAGAAGTGGTGAACAGTTCTTC. The chain carries TRBV11-2 and TRBJ2-1; D ambiguous. The CDR3 spans 14 residues. Trimming pared 1 base from V and 13 bases from J, leaving 17 bases between. Looked up from germline, CDR1 is SGHAT and CDR2 is FQNNGV.

The CDR3 sequence: CASSPQITGGGNNEQYF. The CDR3 region has the DNA TGTGCCAGCTCACCACAGATAACAGGGGGTGGAAACAATGAGCAGTACTTC. The V gene is TRBV18, the J gene TRBJ2-5; TRBD1 matches at 8 bases. CDR1 is KGHSH, CDR2 LQKENI, per germline. With V trimmed by 1 base and J by 11 bases, 18 bases remained unmatched. This CDR3 is built from 17 residues.